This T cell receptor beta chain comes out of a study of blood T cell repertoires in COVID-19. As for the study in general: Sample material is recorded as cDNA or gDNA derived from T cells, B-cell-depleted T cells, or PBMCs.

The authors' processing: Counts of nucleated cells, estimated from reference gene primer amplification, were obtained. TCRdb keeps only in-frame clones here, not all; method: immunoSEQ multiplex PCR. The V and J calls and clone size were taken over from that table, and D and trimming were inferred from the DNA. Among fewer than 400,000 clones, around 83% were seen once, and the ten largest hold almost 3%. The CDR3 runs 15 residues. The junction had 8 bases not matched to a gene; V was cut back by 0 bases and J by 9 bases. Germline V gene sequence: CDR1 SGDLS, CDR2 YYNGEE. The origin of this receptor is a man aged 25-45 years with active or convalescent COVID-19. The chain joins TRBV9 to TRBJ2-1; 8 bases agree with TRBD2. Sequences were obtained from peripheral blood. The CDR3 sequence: CASSVELPGGSEQFF. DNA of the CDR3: TGTGCCAGCAGCGTAGAACTACCGGGAGGGAGTGAGCAGTTCTTC.